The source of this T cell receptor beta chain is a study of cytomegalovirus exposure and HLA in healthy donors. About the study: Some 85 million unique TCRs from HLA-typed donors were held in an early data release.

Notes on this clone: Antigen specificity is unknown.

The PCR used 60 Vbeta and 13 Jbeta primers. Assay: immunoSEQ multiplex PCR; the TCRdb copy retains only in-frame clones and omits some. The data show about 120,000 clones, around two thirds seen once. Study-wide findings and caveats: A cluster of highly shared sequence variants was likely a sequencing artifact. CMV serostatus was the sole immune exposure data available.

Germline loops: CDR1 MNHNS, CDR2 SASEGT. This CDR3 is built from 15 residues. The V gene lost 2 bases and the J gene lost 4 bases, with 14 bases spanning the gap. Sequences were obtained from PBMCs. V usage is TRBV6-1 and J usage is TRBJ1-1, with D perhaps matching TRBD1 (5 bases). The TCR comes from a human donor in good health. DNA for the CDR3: TGTGCCAGCAGTGAATCCCCAGGGTCGAGCACTGAAGCTTTCTTT. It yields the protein CASSESPGSSTEAFF.